A single sample is the source of the 30 T cell receptor beta chains below, sequenced in a study of blood T cell repertoires in COVID-19. The repertoire was sequenced with immunoSEQ multiplex PCR; TCRdb's copy has only in-frame clones and lacks some. This sample yields 120,000 or so clones, of which 80% to 90% are seen a single time; under 30% belongs to the top ten. Input material: peripheral blood. Receptors originate from a woman in her seventies with acute or convalescent COVID-19.

This clone has only one observation. The V gene is TRBV6-1, the J gene TRBJ2-3, with TRBD1 matching over 8 bases. J gave up 0 bases and V 3 bases, and 2 bases lay outside the gene matches. The CDR3 sequence is 15 residues long. Germline V gene sequence: CDR1 MNHNS, CDR2 SASEGT. CDR3: CASSEDRASTDTQYF. As DNA, the CDR3 is TGTGCCAGCAGTGAGGACAGGGCTAGCACAGATACGCAGTATTTT.

The CDR3 sequence is CAVGRAGNTIYF. Written as DNA, the CDR3 is TGTGCAGTGGGCAGGGCTGGAAACACCATATATTTT. The J gene is TRBJ1-3, the V gene TRBV6-5; TRBD1 is a possible D gene (5 bases). The CDR3 runs to 12 residues. CDR1 is MNHEY, CDR2 SVGAGI, per germline.

The gene calls are TRBV29-1 and TRBJ1-4; 7 nucleotides agree with TRBD1. The germline gives CDR1 SQVTM, CDR2 ANQGSEA. J was trimmed by 8 bases and V by 0 bases; bases with no gene match: 9. CDR3 length: 15 amino acids. The CDR3 loop is CSVEDQGQGVEKLFF. CDR3 DNA: TGCAGCGTTGAAGATCAAGGGCAGGGGGTAGAAAAACTGTTTTTT.

The DNA of the CDR3 is TGTGCCAGTAGACAGGCGGGGAGCACAGATACGCAGTATTTT. Translation: CASRQAGSTDTQYF. The rearrangement joins TRBV19 to TRBJ2-3, with TRBD2 as a possible D gene (6 bases). V was shortened by 6 bases and J by 0 bases, with 10 bases between the two germline ends. This CDR3 is built from 14 residues. Per germline, CDR1 LNHDA and CDR2 SQIVND (reference sequence).

The chain employs TRBV7-2 and TRBJ2-3; TRBD2 is a possible D gene (6 bases). There are 15 residues in the CDR3. Germline CDR1 is SGHTA and CDR2 is FQGNSA. The V end was cut by 6 bases, the J end by 1 base, with 14 bases between. The CDR3 DNA is TGTGCCAGCAGACCACCGGGACTTCGCACAGATACGCAGTATTTT. This encodes CASRPPGLRTDTQYF.

This rearrangement joins TRBV6-5 to TRBJ1-2; D unclear. The CDR3 totals 15 residues. Trimming stripped 4 bases from V and 2 bases from J, with 14 bases between. The germline V gene encodes CDR1 MNHEY and CDR2 SVGAGI. The CDR3 here is CASSSFSGKNYGYTF. The CDR3 nucleotides read TGTGCCAGCAGTTCCTTCTCGGGGAAAAACTATGGCTACACCTTC.

The rearrangement uses TRBV2 and TRBJ1-4; 7 bases line up with TRBD1. CDR3 size: 15 residues. With 7 bases clipped from V and 1 base from J, the junction kept 6 bases outside the gene matches. Germline CDR1 is SNHLY and CDR2 is FYNNEI. Here the CDR3 DNA reads TGTGCCAGCAACAGGGGAGGAGGAACTAATGAAAAACTGTTTTTT. This gives the protein CASNRGGGTNEKLFF.

The chain couples TRBV28 to TRBJ1-5; 9 bases match TRBD1. The CDR3 spans 14 residues. Germline loops: CDR1 MDHEN, CDR2 SYDVKM. V shed 4 bases, J shed 3 bases, and the junction held 1 base outside the gene matches. For the CDR3, the DNA is TGTGCCAGCAGTTGGGACAGGGCCAATCAGCCCCAGCATTTT. As protein: CASSWDRANQPQHF.

This clone was seen only once. A junction boundary mismatches the germline segment, possibly from a read error. The J gene is TRBJ1-2, the V gene TRBV5-4; 8 bases align to TRBD1. Looked up from germline, CDR1 is SGHNT and CDR2 is YYREEE (reference sequence). The CDR3 has 13 amino acids. The CDR3 nucleotides are TGTGCCAGCAGCTTGGAGGGACAGGCCGTTCACCCCTTC. This gives the protein CASSLEGQAVHPF.

This rearrangement joins TRBV3-1 (or the pseudogene TRBV3-2) to TRBJ1-6; D might be TRBD1 (6 bases). The CDR3 length is 14 residues. From germline, CDR1 is LGHDT and CDR2 YNNKEL (reference sequence). With 4 bases removed from V and 11 bases from J, the gap between germline ends came to 15 bases. For the CDR3, the DNA is TGTGCCAGCAGCCCTACAGGGAGTTTACCACCCCTCCACTTT. Translating gives CASSPTGSLPPLHF.

The rearrangement joins TRBV6-6 to TRBJ2-1, with D tentatively TRBD2 (5 bases). CDR3 length equals 13 residues. Germline CDR1 is MNHNY and CDR2 is SVGAGI (reference sequence). The ends were cut back, 5 bases at V and 6 bases at J, with 11 bases in the middle. The CDR3, as DNA: TGTGCCAGCAGTGGAGGATCTGTCAATGAGCAGTTCTTC. Translating gives CASSGGSVNEQFF.

The rearrangement joins TRBV7-2 to TRBJ1-5, with TRBD1 matching over 10 bases. Looked up from germline, CDR1 is SGHTA and CDR2 is FQGNSA. V lost 1 base, J lost 7 bases, and 7 bases stayed unmatched. CDR3 size: 16 residues. CDR3 in DNA: TGTGCCAGCAGCTTAGGGACAGGGGGGGTTCGGCAGCCCCAGCATTTT. Its translation is CASSLGTGGVRQPQHF.

This chain connects TRBV28 to TRBJ1-1; perhaps TRBD1 as D (5 bases). CDR1 and CDR2 (germline): MDHEN, SYDVKM. CDR3 length equals 15 residues. V lost 6 bases, J lost 3 bases, and 17 bases lay in between. CDR3 nucleotide sequence: TGTGCCAGCAGGTTAGGCGGGGCGGGGGACACTGAAGCTTTCTTT. The encoded protein is CASRLGGAGDTEAFF.

This sequence joins TRBV6-5 and TRBJ1-2; 11 positions agree with TRBD1. Per germline, CDR1 MNHEY and CDR2 SVGAGI. The junction had 6 bases not matched to a gene; V was cut back by 5 bases and J by 4 bases. The CDR3 sequence is 15 residues long. CDR3 nucleotide sequence: TGTGCCAGCAGTCGGAGGACAGGGGGCGGCTATGGCTACACCTTC. This encodes CASSRRTGGGYGYTF.

As regards this clone: In the same sample, other DNA sequences code for this CDR3. This rearrangement joins TRBV6-5 to TRBJ1-2; 8 bases match TRBD1. This CDR3 has 15 residues. V was pared by 4 bases and J by 8 bases, with 12 bases of the junction left unmatched. Looked up from germline, CDR1 is MNHEY and CDR2 is SVGAGI. The CDR3 loop is CASSSGQGAFGGYTF. Here the CDR3 DNA reads TGTGCCAGCAGTTCAGGCCAGGGGGCGTTCGGGGGCTACACCTTC.

The rearrangement uses TRBV2 and TRBJ1-5; TRBD1 agrees at 7 bases. Per the germline V gene, CDR1 is SNHLY and CDR2 is FYNNEI. The CDR3 length is 15 residues. The ends lost 8 bases at V and 0 bases at J; junction bases unmatched: 7. CDR3 sequence (DNA): TGTGCCAGCGCCCTGGGACAGTATAGCAATCAGCCCCAGCATTTT. This encodes CASALGQYSNQPQHF.

The chain uses TRBV2 and TRBJ1-5, with a possible D match to TRBD1 (5 bases). The germline V and J ends were trimmed by 4 bases and 2 bases, with 15 bases remaining between them. The V gene's germline CDR1 is SNHLY and CDR2 FYNNEI. There are 16 residues in the CDR3. The CDR3 loop reads CASSAFSGGGNQPQHF. DNA of the CDR3: TGTGCCAGCAGTGCGTTCTCCGGGGGTGGCAATCAGCCCCAGCATTTT.

This chain joins TRBV28 and TRBJ1-6; TRBD1 might be the D (6 bases). This CDR3 is 14 amino acids long. The V end lost 6 bases, the J end lost 8 bases, and 14 bases lay between the germline ends. The germline CDR1 and CDR2 sequences are MDHEN and SYDVKM. The CDR3 bases are TGTGCCAGCAGGCGAACAGGGAGGGATTCACCCCTCCACTTT. Its translation is CASRRTGRDSPLHF.

This chain joins TRBV9 and TRBJ2-5; 7 bases line up with TRBD2. Germline V gene sequence: CDR1 SGDLS, CDR2 YYNGEE. The CDR3 length is 14 residues. V gave up 6 bases and J gave up 4 bases; unmatched junction bases: 9. As DNA, the CDR3 is TGTGCCAGCAACGGGGGGATGGGGACAGAGACCCAGTACTTC. It encodes CASNGGMGTETQYF.

V usage is TRBV7-8 and J usage is TRBJ1-5, with D perhaps matching TRBD1 (6 bases). The CDR3 loop spans 14 amino acids. Germline CDR1 reads SGHVS; CDR2 reads FQNEAQ. The germline V and J ends were trimmed by 5 bases and 7 bases, with 15 bases remaining between them. CDR3 region: CASSEGGGHQPQHF. CDR3 bases: TGTGCCAGCAGCGAGGGGGGGGGACACCAGCCCCAGCATTTT. The full variable domain, in which reference TRBV7-8 and TRBJ1-5 provide the parts outside the CDR3, is GAGVSQSPRYKVAKRGQDVALRCDPISGHVSLFWYQQALGQGPEFLTYFQNEAQLDKSGLPSDRFFAERPEGSVSTLKIQRTQQEDSAVYLCASSEGGGHQPQHFGDGTRLSIL.

This clone has a handful of counts. The CDR3 loop is CASSENLAGVYEQFF. Written as DNA, the CDR3 is TGCGCCAGCAGTGAGAACCTAGCGGGGGTGTATGAGCAGTTCTTC. The rearrangement uses TRBV10-1 and TRBJ2-1; 10 bases match TRBD2. The CDR3 is 15 amino acids. The germline V gene encodes CDR1 WNHNN and CDR2 SYGVQD (reference sequence). With 2 bases clipped from V and 8 bases from J, the junction kept 6 bases outside the gene matches.

V usage is TRBV11-2 and J usage is TRBJ1-1, with D unresolved. Trimming cost V 11 bases and J 5 bases, with 30 bases left between them. The length of the CDR3 is 17 residues. CDR1 is SGHAT and CDR2 is FQNNGV in the germline V gene. The CDR3 DNA reads as TGTGCCGTAGAAGCCCCGTCAGCGGAGTCCCCGGGGACTGAAGCTTTCTTT. This codes for CAVEAPSAESPGTEAFF. Looking up the rest from reference TRBV11-2 and TRBJ1-1 gives the full variable domain: EAGVAQSPRYKIIEKRQSVAFWCNPISGHATLYWYQQILGQGPKLLIQFQNNGVVDDSQLPKDRFSAERLKGVDSTLKIQPAKLEDSAVYLCAVEAPSAESPGTEAFFGQGTRLTVV.

This clone was counted a single time. V is TRBV30 and J is TRBJ1-2; tentatively, D is TRBD1 (5 bases). Germline CDR1 GTSNPN, CDR2 SVGIG (reference sequence). V was trimmed by 1 base and J by 4 bases, leaving 10 bases between them. The CDR3 has 13 amino acids. CDR3 bases: TGTGCCTGGAGTGGACAGTCTAGCTATGGCTACACCTTC. This encodes CAWSGQSSYGYTF.

The chain carries TRBV10-2 and TRBJ1-5; D not resolved. This CDR3 has 15 amino acids. V was trimmed by 4 bases and J by 5 bases, leaving 15 bases between them. From germline, CDR1 is WSHSY and CDR2 SAAADI. CDR3 coding DNA: TGCGCCAGCAGTGCGGTAATAAGCCCATATCAGCCCCAGCATTTT. Protein: CASSAVISPYQPQHF.

J is TRBJ2-1 and V is TRBV7-9, with 8 positions matching TRBD2. The CDR3 sequence is 16 residues long. Germline V gives CDR1 SEHNR, CDR2 FQNEAQ (reference sequence). V lost 1 base and J lost 4; bases outside the gene matches: 6. Here the CDR3 reads CASSLGGTRQYNEQFF. CDR3 bases: TGTGCCAGCAGCTTAGGTGGGACTAGACAATACAATGAGCAGTTCTTC.

In DNA form, the CDR3 reads TGTGCCAGCAGCCCCGGCAGGGGCACTGAAGCTTTCTTT. Translated, it gives CASSPGRGTEAFF. The V call is TRBV3-1 (or the pseudogene TRBV3-2), the J call TRBJ1-1; a possible D gene is TRBD1 (6 bases). V shed 4 bases and J shed 4 bases, with 10 bases lying between them. Germline CDR1 and CDR2: LGHDT and YNNKEL (reference sequence). The CDR3 totals 13 residues.

This clone was counted a few times. The CDR3 region has the DNA TGTGCTAGCGCTCTTGGGACAGGGGTCTACAATGAGCAGTTCTTC. Translation: CASALGTGVYNEQFF. The chain carries TRBV7-7 and TRBJ2-1, with 10 bases identical to TRBD1. The CDR3 is 15 amino acids. CDR1 and CDR2 from the germline V gene are SSHAT and FNYEAQ (reference sequence).

In this sample, this clone turned up a few times. This chain joins TRBV7-3 and TRBJ2-2, with TRBD2 identical over 9 bases. Losses at the gene ends were 5 bases for V and 1 base for J; bases not matched to a gene: 2. Germline loops: CDR1 SGHTA, CDR2 FQGTGA. The CDR3 spans 15 residues. The CDR3 is CASSVSGGNTGELFF. The CDR3 DNA follows: TGTGCCAGCAGCGTTAGCGGGGGGAACACCGGGGAGCTGTTTTTT.

This chain joins TRBV15 and TRBJ1-1; D call uncertain. The CDR3 runs to 13 residues. V lost 1 base, J lost 6 bases, and 9 bases lay in between. The germline V gene encodes CDR1 LNHNV and CDR2 YYDKDF (reference sequence). In DNA form, the CDR3 reads TGTGCCACCAGCAGAGTAACGGGAGCTGAAGCTTTCTTT. This sequence encodes CATSRVTGAEAFF.

This chain uses TRBV12-3 or TRBV12-4 with TRBJ1-2; D unclear. Between the trimmed V and J ends, which lost 6 bases and 10 bases, there was a span of 12 bases. This CDR3 is 11 amino acids long. In nucleotides, the CDR3 is TGTGCCAGCAGCCTACAGAGAAACTACACCTTC. This translates into CASSLQRNYTF.